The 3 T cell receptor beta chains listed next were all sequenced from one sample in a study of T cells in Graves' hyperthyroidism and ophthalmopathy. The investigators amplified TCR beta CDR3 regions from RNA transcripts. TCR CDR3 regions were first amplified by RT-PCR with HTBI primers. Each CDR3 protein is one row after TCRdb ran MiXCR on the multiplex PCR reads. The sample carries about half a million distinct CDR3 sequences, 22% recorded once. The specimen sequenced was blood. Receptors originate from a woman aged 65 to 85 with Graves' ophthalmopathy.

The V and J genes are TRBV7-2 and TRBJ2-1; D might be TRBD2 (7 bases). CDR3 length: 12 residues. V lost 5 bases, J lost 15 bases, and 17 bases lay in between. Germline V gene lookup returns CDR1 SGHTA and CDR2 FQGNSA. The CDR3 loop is CASSPSTRGGFF. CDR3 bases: TGTGCCAGCAGCCCGTCGACTAGGGGGGGGTTCTTC.

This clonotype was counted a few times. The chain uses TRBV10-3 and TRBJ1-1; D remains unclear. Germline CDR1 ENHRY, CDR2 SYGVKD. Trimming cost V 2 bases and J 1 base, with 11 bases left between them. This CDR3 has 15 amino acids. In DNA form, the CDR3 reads TGTGCCATCAGTGAGGCCCCTGTGAGGAACACTGAAGCTTTCTTT. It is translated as CAISEAPVRNTEAFF.

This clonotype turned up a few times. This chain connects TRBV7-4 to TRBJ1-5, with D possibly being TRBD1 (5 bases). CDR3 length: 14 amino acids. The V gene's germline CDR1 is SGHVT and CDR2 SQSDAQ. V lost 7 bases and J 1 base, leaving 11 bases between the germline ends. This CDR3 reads CASTRGTSNQPQHF. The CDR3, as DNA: TGTGCCAGCACCCGAGGGACGAGCAATCAGCCCCAGCATTTT.